A single sample is the source of the 28 T cell receptor beta chains below, sequenced in a study of blood T cells in healthy people across ages. The authors ran a second PCR of 7 to 11 cycles using a sample-barcoded 5' primer and a J-beta primer mix. One entry per CDR3 protein results from TCRdb running MiXCR on the 5' RACE reads. The table shows about 800,000 distinct CDR3 sequences, with 20% to 30% occurring only once. This same sample was also taken into another study, of T cells of mothers and their children.

Sequenced: blood. The receptors here all came from a boy aged 10-17 years in good health.

This clonotype was observed once. The CDR3 DNA sequence: TGTGCCAGCAGTTACAGGACGTCCGATACGCAGTATTTT. This codes for CASSYRTSDTQYF. The rearrangement uses TRBV6-5 and TRBJ2-3; D remains unclear. The CDR3 has 13 residues. Germline loops: CDR1 MNHEY, CDR2 SVGAGI. Trimming took 2 bases from V and 6 from J, leaving 9 bases between them.

This clonotype was found a few times. V gene TRBV21-1 combines with J gene TRBJ2-2; the D call in the table, TRBD2, was not verified against the DNA. TRBV21-1 is designated a pseudogene. The CDR3 extends over 16 amino acids. The chain's CDR3 is CASSKRQADNTGELFF. CDR3 nucleotides: TGTGCCAGCAGCAAAAGACAAGCGGACAACACCGGGGAGCTGTTTTTT.

This chain joins TRBV9 and TRBJ2-5; 7 bases agree with TRBD1. Near its end, the DNA agrees better with TRBJ2-7, so the J call may be wrong. Germline V gives CDR1 SGDLS, CDR2 YYNGEE. This CDR3 has 14 residues. This CDR3 is CASSVQGTAYEQYF. CDR3 DNA: TGTGCCAGCAGCGTTCAGGGGACAGCCTACGAGCAGTACTTC.

This clonotype showed up just a few times. V gene TRBV28 combines with J gene TRBJ2-7; 11 nucleotides match TRBD1. The CDR3 contains 15 residues. Germline CDR1 is MDHEN and CDR2 is SYDVKM. The J segment lost 4 bases and the V segment lost 7 bases, leaving 9 bases of the junction unmatched. CDR3 sequence: CASTKAGQGGYEQYF. CDR3 in DNA: TGTGCCAGCACCAAGGCGGGACAGGGGGGATACGAGCAGTACTTC.

The chain carries TRBV10-3 and TRBJ2-5; D is uncertain. CDR1 ENHRY and CDR2 SYGVKD come from the germline V gene. The CDR3 runs to 12 residues. Trimming cost V 5 bases and J 2 bases, with 6 bases left between them. The CDR3 reads CAISTRQETQYF. CDR3 in DNA: TGTGCCATCAGTACACGGCAAGAGACCCAGTACTTC.

Many counts were recorded for this clonotype. The gene calls are TRBV12-3 or TRBV12-4 and TRBJ2-2, with 10 bases identical to TRBD1. This CDR3 is 14 amino acids long. With V trimmed by 4 bases and J by 4 bases, 0 bases remained unmatched. As DNA, the CDR3 is TGTGCCAGCAGTTGGACAGGGGGCACCGGGGAGCTGTTTTTT. This translates into CASSWTGGTGELFF.

This chain uses TRBV3-1 with TRBJ2-1, with no clear D. Germline V lookup: CDR1 LGHDT, CDR2 YNNKEL (reference sequence). Trimming shortened V by 0 bases and J by 4 bases, and 7 bases separated the two germline ends. This CDR3 is built from 14 residues. The CDR3 nucleotides read TGTGCCAGCAGCCAAGAGGTGGATTACAATGAGCAGTTCTTC. It encodes CASSQEVDYNEQFF.

The chain recombines TRBV6-2 or TRBV6-3 with TRBJ1-6; D might be TRBD1 (5 bases). CDR3 length: 16 residues. V was shortened by 6 bases and J by 14 bases, with 26 bases between the two germline ends. Germline CDR1 reads MNHEY; CDR2 reads SVGEGT. The CDR3 spells CASSPLVKGRPSALHF. CDR3 bases: TGTGCCAGCAGCCCCTTAGTAAAGGGACGCCCGTCGGCCCTCCACTTT.

V and J are TRBV5-6 and TRBJ1-2; no reliable D call. The CDR3 is made up of 13 amino acids. The V end was cut by 6 bases, the J end by 4 bases, with 13 bases between. Germline-derived CDR1 and CDR2 are SGHDT and YYEEEE. The CDR3 spells CASNPRELYGYTF. The CDR3 DNA follows: TGTGCCAGCAACCCCCGGGAACTCTATGGCTACACCTTC.

For the CDR3, the DNA is TGCAGTGCTAGGCACACGACAGGGGCCGGGGCCAACGTCCTGACTTTC. This translates into CSARHTTGAGANVLTF. The V gene is TRBV20-1, the J gene TRBJ2-6; 8 bases fit TRBD1. V lost 3 bases to trimming and J lost 4 bases; unmatched junction nucleotides: 8. Per the germline V gene, CDR1 is DFQATT and CDR2 is SNEGSKA (reference sequence). The CDR3 sequence is 16 residues long.

This chain joins TRBV12-3 or TRBV12-4 and TRBJ2-3; weak D call: TRBD2 (5 bases). Trimming left V 6 bases short and J 4 bases short, with 17 bases between. CDR3 length: 15 residues. CDR3 loop: CASRSPGSPPDTQYF. The CDR3 DNA reads as TGTGCCAGCAGGTCGCCGGGATCCCCGCCAGATACGCAGTATTTT.

This clonotype was detected a few times. The chain combines TRBV5-1 with TRBJ2-4, with TRBD1 identical over 9 bases. The CDR3 loop spans 15 amino acids. CDR1 SGHRS and CDR2 YFSETQ come from the germline V gene. Germline trimming cut 2 bases from V and 7 bases from J; bases unmatched to any gene: 7. CDR3 sequence reads: CASSLTGGESNIQYF. The CDR3 bases are TGCGCCAGCAGCTTAACAGGGGGCGAATCGAACATTCAGTACTTC.

This clonotype was observed a handful of times. V is TRBV27 and J is TRBJ1-2, with 8 bases lining up with TRBD1. Looked up from germline, CDR1 is MNHEY and CDR2 is SMNVEV (reference sequence). The CDR3 extends over 13 amino acids. The J segment lost 8 bases and the V segment lost 0 bases, leaving 2 bases of the junction unmatched. The CDR3 loop is CASSLSRGQGYTF. The CDR3 bases are TGTGCCAGCAGTTTATCCAGGGGGCAAGGCTACACCTTC.

The chain links TRBV7-2 to TRBJ1-2, with 9 bases identical to TRBD1. Unmatched junction bases numbered 3, after V lost 1 base and J lost 12 bases. The CDR3 runs to 12 residues. Germline CDR1 SGHTA, CDR2 FQGNSA. CDR3 nucleotides: TGTGCCAGCAGCTTAGTGGGACAGGGACACACCTTC. Translating it yields CASSLVGQGHTF.

This clonotype was detected a few times. The chain links TRBV2 to TRBJ1-2; D ambiguous. There are 14 residues in the CDR3. The V end lost 7 bases, the J end lost 7 bases, and 19 bases lay between the germline ends. Germline assignment: CDR1 SNHLY and CDR2 FYNNEI. The CDR3 DNA is TGTGCCAGCACGGAGGGTCCGATTCCGGCTGGCTACACCTTC. Translation: CASTEGPIPAGYTF.

The chain combines TRBV4-3 with TRBJ1-4; 10 nucleotides agree with TRBD1. This CDR3 region has 15 residues. The junction had 0 bases not matched to a gene; V was cut back by 1 base and J by 4 bases. Germline CDR1 LGHNA, CDR2 YSLEER. Here the CDR3 reads CASSQGTGGNEKLFF. The CDR3 DNA reads TGCGCCAGCAGCCAAGGGACAGGGGGTAATGAAAAACTGTTTTTT.

The chain has TRBV30 and TRBJ2-1; 9 bases align to TRBD2. Germline-derived CDR1 and CDR2 are GTSNPN and SVGIG (reference sequence). CDR3 length: 14 amino acids. V was pared by 5 bases and J by 3 bases, with 5 bases of the junction left unmatched. The CDR3 region has the DNA TGTGCCTGGGCCTATAGCGGGGGCTACAATGAGCAGTTCTTC. Encoded protein: CAWAYSGGYNEQFF.

This clonotype was seen more than once but under ten times. The chain links TRBV29-1 to TRBJ2-1, with D uncertain. Between the trimmed V and J ends, which lost 1 base and 6 bases, there was a span of 13 bases. CDR1 SQVTM and CDR2 ANQGSEA come from the germline V gene. The CDR3 extends over 14 amino acids. The CDR3 nucleotides are TGCAGCGTTGAAGCGCCTGGCACGGGCAATGAGCAGTTCTTC. Translation: CSVEAPGTGNEQFF.

The rearrangement uses TRBV4-1 and TRBJ2-5; D may be TRBD2 (5 bases). CDR3 length equals 14 residues. Germline V CDR1 and CDR2: MGHRA, YSYEKL. V gave up 1 base and J gave up 5 bases, with 11 bases separating them. The CDR3 sequence is CASSQVEKRETQYF. CDR3 DNA sequence: TGCGCCAGCAGCCAAGTTGAGAAGCGGGAGACCCAGTACTTC.

This clonotype was found a few times. The chain employs TRBV15 and TRBJ2-7, with D possibly being TRBD1 (6 bases). Per germline, CDR1 LNHNV and CDR2 YYDKDF (reference sequence). Trimming left V 0 bases short and J 0 bases short, with 9 bases between. This CDR3 comprises 15 residues. The CDR3 DNA reads TGTGCCACCAGCAGAGATCGACAGGCCTCCTACGAGCAGTACTTC. As protein: CATSRDRQASYEQYF.

CDR3 in amino acids: CASSLARDNYEQYF. The CDR3 nucleotides read TGCGCCAGCAGCTTGGCTAGGGACAACTACGAGCAGTACTTC. This chain joins TRBV5-1 and TRBJ2-5; TRBD1 is a possible D gene (6 bases). TRBJ2-7 matches the DNA end more closely, so the J call is doubtful. CDR1 is SGHRS, CDR2 YFSETQ, per germline. The CDR3 length is 14 residues.

The chain has TRBV2 and TRBJ1-6; perhaps TRBD1 as D (5 bases). CDR1 and CDR2 (germline): SNHLY, FYNNEI. V was cut by 6 bases and J by 0 bases, with 9 bases left in between. The CDR3 contains 15 residues. The CDR3 spells CASRGDSSYNSPLHF. The CDR3 bases are TGTGCCAGCAGAGGGGACTCCTCCTATAATTCACCCCTCCACTTT.

In this sample, this clonotype turned up a few times. This sequence joins TRBV7-2 and TRBJ2-7; D not certain. CDR3 length: 13 residues. Trimming pared 1 base from V and 6 bases from J, leaving 10 bases between. Germline CDR1 SGHTA, CDR2 FQGNSA. The CDR3 coding sequence is TGTGCCAGCAGCTTAGGGCATCCGGGCGAGCAGTACTTC. Its translation is CASSLGHPGEQYF.

This chain links TRBV5-1 with TRBJ2-3; 9 nucleotides agree with TRBD1. Looked up from germline, CDR1 is SGHRS and CDR2 is YFSETQ. The CDR3 covers 17 residues. V lost 4 bases and J lost 5; bases outside the gene matches: 14. In DNA, the CDR3 is TGCGCCAGCAGCCCAAAGGCGGGGACAGGGATGAGAGATACGCAGTATTTT. Its protein is CASSPKAGTGMRDTQYF.

The chain is built from TRBV4-2 and TRBJ1-2, with a possible D match to TRBD1 (5 bases). V gave up 0 bases and J gave up 3 bases, with 8 bases separating them. Germline V gene data show CDR1 as LGHNA and CDR2 as YNFKEQ. This CDR3 is built from 14 residues. CDR3 amino acids: CASSQDRADYGYTF. CDR3 coding DNA: TGTGCCAGCAGCCAAGACAGGGCGGACTATGGCTACACCTTC.

The V call is TRBV5-6, the J call TRBJ1-4; D remains unclear. V was clipped by 1 base and J by 4 bases, with 8 bases between them. Germline CDR1 SGHDT, CDR2 YYEEEE. The CDR3 extends over 14 amino acids. CDR3 in DNA: TGTGCCAGCAGCTTGACGGTCAGTAATGAAAAACTGTTTTTT. It codes for CASSLTVSNEKLFF. Full variable domain (outside the CDR3, taken from reference TRBV5-6 and TRBJ1-4): DAGVTQSPTHLIKTRGQQVTLRCSPKSGHDTVSWYQQALGQGPQFIFQYYEEEERQRGNFPDRFSGHQFPNYSSELNVNALLLGDSALYLCASSLTVSNEKLFFGSGTQLSVL.

This clonotype was observed a handful of times. The chain couples TRBV6-2 or TRBV6-3 to TRBJ2-3; 9 bases match TRBD2. Per germline, CDR1 MNHEY and CDR2 SVGEGT. V shed 3 bases, J shed 5 bases, and the junction held 12 bases outside the gene matches. This CDR3 comprises 17 residues. The CDR3 nucleotides read TGTGCCAGCAGTTATACAGAGCGGGAGGAGTGGAGAGATACGCAGTATTTT. Amino acid sequence: CASSYTEREEWRDTQYF.

The chain uses TRBV15 and TRBJ2-2, with 10 nucleotides matching TRBD2. CDR3 size: 18 residues. The ends lost 3 bases at V and 0 bases at J; junction bases unmatched: 7. The V gene's germline CDR1 is LNHNV and CDR2 YYDKDF (reference sequence). CDR3 residues: CATSRGTSGVTNTGELFF. The CDR3 region has the DNA TGTGCCACCAGCAGGGGAACTAGCGGGGTAACGAACACCGGGGAGCTGTTTTTT.